This TCR beta chain was observed in a study of vaccination effects on CD4 cells after COVID-19. Overall study: Either the BNT162b2 or mRNA-1273 vaccine was given to participants in two doses. From a couple of convalescent patients, samples were taken 16 days and one week before vaccination. Regarding the study as a whole: Substantial clonal contraction characterized both infection- and vaccine-induced clones late after vaccination.

This CDR3 is built from 13 residues. Looked up from germline, CDR1 is LNHDA and CDR2 is SQIVND (reference sequence). Trimming left V 1 base short and J 4 bases short, with 7 bases between. Turning to this clone: The antigen is not known.

ViraFEST used viral peptide pools to expand antigen-specific CD4+ T cells before sequencing. Subsequent to a culture period of more than 9 days, CD4+ T cells were isolated. This person's SARS-CoV-2 infection, confirmed by PCR, occurred between March and December 2020. Half-medium changes using IL-2 medium occurred on days 3 and 7. TCRdb's copy holds only in-frame clones and misses some; the assay was immunoSEQ multiplex PCR. The sample carries tens of thousands of clones, approximately 73% recorded once. The chain carries TRBV19 and TRBJ1-2; D not resolved. The starting material was CD4+ T cells from PBMCs cultured with HIV peptides, obtained before COVID-19 vaccination. Sample subset: HIV-1 Nef peptide pool negative control/reference culture. This receptor was taken from a human donor who had a prior SARS-CoV-2 infection. In DNA form, the CDR3 reads TGTGCCAGTAGTATAGGCCCGGGCTATGGCTACACCTTC. It is translated as CASSIGPGYGYTF.